This is a list of T cell receptor beta chains from one sample in a study of identical twins. Each CDR3 protein gets one entry after TCRdb re-called the 5' RACE reads with MiXCR. Here the sample spans 350,000 to 450,000 distinct CDR3 sequences, about 18% being singletons. The sample comprised naive T cells sorted from blood. The receptor set was obtained from a man in his fifties in good health. The CDR3 runs from the conserved cysteine through the conserved F or W. Each record gives: V gene, clone size, D gene, J gene, CDR3 protein, CDR3 DNA. The D gene is left open where the match is weak. Where a row states a size, it is once, few, many or the class of an expanded clone; other rows omit it.

v_call: TRBV29-1; clone_size: few; d_call: TRBD1; j_call: TRBJ2-1; cdr3_aa: CSQKGQGVNEQFF; cdr3_nt: TGCAGCCAGAAGGGACAGGGGGTGAATGAGCAGTTCTTC
v_call: TRBV4-3; clone_size: many; d_call: NA; j_call: TRBJ1-1; cdr3_aa: CASSQDGGSPIRGTEAFF; cdr3_nt: TGCGCCAGCAGCCAAGATGGAGGGTCCCCAATCCGGGGGACTGAAGCTTTCTTT
v_call: TRBV5-6; clone_size: many; d_call: NA; j_call: TRBJ1-6; cdr3_aa: CASSLTAGNNSPLHF; cdr3_nt: TGTGCCAGCAGCTTGACTGCGGGGAATAATTCACCCCTCCACTTT
v_call: TRBV12-3/TRBV12-4; clone_size: NA; d_call: TRBD2; j_call: TRBJ2-7; cdr3_aa: CASTWGLAGSYEQYF; cdr3_nt: TGTGCCAGCACCTGGGGACTAGCGGGATCCTACGAGCAGTACTTC
v_call: TRBV6-2/TRBV6-3; clone_size: NA; d_call: TRBD2; j_call: TRBJ2-1; cdr3_aa: CASSYSMGLAGVYEQFF; cdr3_nt: TGTGCCAGCAGTTACTCGATGGGACTAGCGGGAGTATATGAGCAGTTCTTC
v_call: TRBV10-2; clone_size: NA; d_call: TRBD2; j_call: TRBJ2-7; cdr3_aa: CASRPPSGASYEQYF; cdr3_nt: TGCGCCAGCAGGCCACCTAGCGGGGCCTCCTACGAGCAGTACTTC
v_call: TRBV6-1; clone_size: few; d_call: TRBD1; j_call: TRBJ1-1; cdr3_aa: CASSWDRLNTEAFF; cdr3_nt: TGTGCCAGCAGCTGGGACAGACTAAACACTGAAGCTTTCTTT
v_call: TRBV3-1; clone_size: NA; d_call: NA; j_call: TRBJ2-2; cdr3_aa: CASSRPGVITGELFF; cdr3_nt: TGTGCCAGCAGTCGGCCAGGGGTGATTACCGGGGAGCTGTTTTTT
v_call: TRBV12-3/TRBV12-4; clone_size: many; d_call: TRBD2; j_call: TRBJ2-4; cdr3_aa: CASSLGGGIQYF; cdr3_nt: TGTGCCAGCAGTTTAGGGGGGGGGATTCAGTACTTC
v_call: TRBV11-2; clone_size: NA; d_call: TRBD2; j_call: TRBJ2-3; cdr3_aa: CASSGPGLAKDTQYF; cdr3_nt: TGTGCCAGCAGCGGACCGGGACTAGCCAAAGATACGCAGTATTTT
v_call: TRBV7-8; clone_size: NA; d_call: NA; j_call: TRBJ2-7; cdr3_aa: CASSPRSPSSYEQYF; cdr3_nt: TGTGCCAGCAGCCCCCGCTCCCCGAGCTCCTACGAGCAGTACTTC
v_call: TRBV20-1; clone_size: NA; d_call: NA; j_call: TRBJ2-7; cdr3_aa: CSARDVRGLYEQYF; cdr3_nt: TGCAGTGCTAGAGATGTGCGGGGGCTCTACGAGCAGTACTTC
v_call: TRBV5-1; clone_size: many; d_call: TRBD1; j_call: TRBJ2-7; cdr3_aa: CASSSQPGQIRYEQYF; cdr3_nt: TGCGCCAGCAGCAGCCAACCGGGACAGATAAGGTACGAGCAGTACTTC
v_call: TRBV7-9; clone_size: NA; d_call: TRBD1; j_call: TRBJ1-1; cdr3_aa: CASSPGQGEVNTEAFF; cdr3_nt: TGTGCCAGCAGCCCGGGACAGGGGGAGGTGAACACTGAAGCTTTCTTT
v_call: TRBV6-1; clone_size: many; d_call: TRBD1; j_call: TRBJ2-1; cdr3_aa: CASSRRGTGTYNEQFF; cdr3_nt: TGTGCCAGCAGCCGCCGGGGGACAGGAACGTACAATGAGCAGTTCTTC
v_call: TRBV27; clone_size: few; d_call: TRBD2; j_call: TRBJ2-1; cdr3_aa: CASNPEGLAGYNEQFF; cdr3_nt: TGTGCCAGCAACCCAGAGGGACTAGCGGGATACAATGAGCAGTTCTTC
v_call: TRBV27; clone_size: NA; d_call: TRBD2; j_call: TRBJ2-2; cdr3_aa: CASSLKFSGGAGELFF; cdr3_nt: TGTGCCAGCAGTTTAAAATTCAGCGGGGGGGCCGGGGAGCTGTTTTTT